Below, 32 T cell receptor beta chains from the same sample are listed, as sequenced in a study of a mutant IDH1 vaccine in newly diagnosed glioma. Time point reported: week 23, last vaccination. Alongside topical imiquimod, each dose of vaccine comprised 300 ug of mutant IDH1 20-mer peptide. These receptors' antigens are unknown. Clones were read by immunoSEQ multiplex PCR, and TCRdb kept only the in-frame ones, dropping some. In the table there are roughly 40,000 clones, less than 95% of which are singletons. The specimen was PBMCs, collected from a glioma patient whose treatment included an IDH1 peptide vaccine. The receptors shown here come from a man in his fifties or sixties with glioma.

The rearrangement uses TRBV7-3 and TRBJ2-7; the D gene is possibly TRBD2 (6 bases). V was pared by 1 base and J by 4 bases, with 14 bases between. CDR1 and CDR2 from the germline V gene are SGHTA and FQGTGA. The CDR3 contains 15 residues. CDR3 DNA sequence: TGTGCCAGCAGCTTAAAACGCGGGGCTCAGTACGAGCAGTACTTC. This encodes CASSLKRGAQYEQYF.

This rearrangement joins TRBV19 to TRBJ1-6; a possible D gene is TRBD1 (5 bases). Germline V gives CDR1 LNHDA, CDR2 SQIVND (reference sequence). The CDR3 covers 13 residues. The V gene lost 5 bases and the J gene lost 9 bases, with 11 bases spanning the gap. CDR3 sequence (DNA): TGTGCCAGTAGTCGGCAGGGCGGTTCACCCCTCCACTTT. Its translation: CASSRQGGSPLHF. Together with reference TRBV19 and TRBJ1-6, the CDR3 gives the full variable domain: DGGITQSPKYLFRKEGQNVTLSCEQNLNHDAMYWYRQDPGQGLRLIYYSQIVNDFQKGDIAEGYSVSREKKESFPLTVTSAQKNPTAFYLCASSRQGGSPLHFGNGTRLTVT.

This clone was counted once. CDR3 DNA: TGTGCCAGCAGCTTGGACGGGAGCACTGAAGCTTTCTTT. Its protein product is CASSLDGSTEAFF. This chain connects TRBV5-4 to TRBJ1-1; no reliable D call. There are 13 residues in the CDR3. The V gene's germline CDR1 is SGHNT and CDR2 YYREEE (reference sequence). V was shortened by 0 bases and J by 4 bases, with 7 bases between the two germline ends. The full variable domain, in which reference TRBV5-4 and TRBJ1-1 provide the parts outside the CDR3, is ETGVTQSPTHLIKTRGQQVTLRCSSQSGHNTVSWYQQALGQGPQFIFQYYREEENGRGNFPPRFSGLQFPNYSSELNVNALELDDSALYLCASSLDGSTEAFFGQGTRLTVV.

The V call is TRBV7-9, the J call TRBJ1-1; D is undetermined. V lost 3 bases and J lost 5, with 16 bases in between. CDR3 length: 15 residues. Germline V lookup: CDR1 SEHNR, CDR2 FQNEAQ (reference sequence). As DNA, the CDR3 is TGTGCCAGCAGCTTTTTTCCCTTTCAAGGGACTGAAGCTTTCTTT. Encoded protein: CASSFFPFQGTEAFF.

The CDR3 sequence: CASSPGPAGNEQFF. CDR3 in DNA: TGTGCCAGCAGTCCGGGCCCCGCCGGGAATGAGCAGTTCTTC. The rearrangement joins TRBV28 to TRBJ2-1; D uncertain. Between the trimmed V and J ends, which lost 5 bases and 7 bases, there was a span of 15 bases. The germline V gene has CDR1 MDHEN and CDR2 SYDVKM. The CDR3 consists of 14 residues. The whole variable domain, filled in from reference TRBV28 and TRBJ2-1, reads DVKVTQSSRYLVKRTGEKVFLECVQDMDHENMFWYRQDPGLGLRLIYFSYDVKMKEKGDIPEGYSVSREKKERFSLILESASTNQTSMYLCASSPGPAGNEQFFGPGTRLTVL.

This chain links TRBV7-2 with TRBJ2-5, with 12 bases lining up with TRBD2. This CDR3 has 15 residues. With V trimmed by 5 bases and J by 3 bases, 4 bases remained unmatched. Germline V CDR1 and CDR2: SGHTA, FQGNSA. In nucleotides, the CDR3 is TGTGCCAGCAGCACCCGACTAGCGGGAGAAGAGACCCAGTACTTC. It encodes CASSTRLAGEETQYF.

The genes are TRBV7-3 and TRBJ2-5; 11 positions agree with TRBD2. The V gene end was trimmed by 5 bases and the J gene end by 4 bases; junction bases not matched to a gene: 6. Germline CDR1 reads SGHTA; CDR2 reads FQGTGA. This CDR3 region has 15 residues. The CDR3, as DNA: TGTGCCAGCAGCCCCTCCGGGACTAGCGGAGAGACCCAGTACTTC. Protein: CASSPSGTSGETQYF.

V usage is TRBV12-2 and J usage is TRBJ2-7; the tabulated D call, TRBD2, remains unverified against the DNA. TRBV12-2 is termed a pseudogene. CDR3 size: 16 residues. The CDR3 DNA sequence: TGTGCAAGTCGCTTCCCATCAGGAGGGATCTCCTACGAGCAGTACTTC. Amino acid sequence: CASRFPSGGISYEQYF.

In the case of this clone: Germline is not matched at one junction end, which may reflect a read error. This chain connects TRBV7-7 to TRBJ2-2; D call uncertain. The CDR3 covers 12 residues. CDR1 and CDR2 (germline): SSHAT, FNYEAQ (reference sequence). The CDR3 DNA reads TGTGCTAGCAGCTCTGGAGCCGGGGAGCTGTTTTTT. It encodes CASSSGAGELFF. Using reference TRBV7-7 and TRBJ2-2 for the parts outside the CDR3, the full variable domain is GAGVSQSPRYKVTKRGQDVTLRCDPISSHATLYWYQQALGQGPEFLTYFNYEAQPDKSGLPSDRFSAERPEGSISTLTIQRTEQRDSAMYRCASSSGAGELFFGEGSRLTVL.

The chain employs TRBV29-1 and TRBJ2-1; 7 bases are a match to TRBD1. Germline assignment: CDR1 SQVTM and CDR2 ANQGSEA. The CDR3 covers 17 residues. With 3 bases clipped from V and 1 base from J, the junction kept 12 bases outside the gene matches. The DNA of the CDR3 is TGCAGCGTTGATGGGGAATACAGGGGAGCTTCCTACAATGAGCAGTTCTTC. Encoded protein: CSVDGEYRGASYNEQFF.

CDR3: CASSSVSQETQYF. The CDR3 coding sequence is TGCGCCAGCAGTTCGGTCTCGCAAGAGACCCAGTACTTC. The chain is built from TRBV5-1 and TRBJ2-5; D is unresolved. Germline V lookup: CDR1 SGHRS, CDR2 YFSETQ. V lost 5 bases, J lost 2 bases, and 10 bases lay in between. This CDR3 has 13 amino acids.

This sequence joins TRBV5-1 and TRBJ2-7; D call uncertain. Germline CDR1 reads SGHRS; CDR2 reads YFSETQ. V lost 0 bases and J lost 7, with 23 bases in between. CDR3 size: 17 residues. This CDR3 reads CASSLAGRSPTSEEQYF. The DNA for the CDR3 is TGCGCCAGCAGCTTGGCGGGCAGGTCTCCTACGTCTGAAGAGCAGTACTTC.

The genes are TRBV4-1 and TRBJ2-1, with 10 bases lining up with TRBD2. Germline values: CDR1 MGHRA, CDR2 YSYEKL. V dropped 0 bases and J dropped 0; count of bases not matched to a gene: 11. The CDR3 has 20 residues. This CDR3 is CASSQERLAGAPSSYNEQFF. The CDR3 DNA reads as TGCGCCAGCAGCCAAGAACGGCTAGCGGGGGCCCCGAGCTCCTACAATGAGCAGTTCTTC.

The J gene is TRBJ2-5, the V gene TRBV30, with 7 bases identical to TRBD1. This CDR3 is built from 15 residues. V was clipped by 3 bases and J by 4 bases; unmatched bases: 11. Germline CDR1 reads GTSNPN; CDR2 reads SVGIG (reference sequence). The CDR3 loop reads CAWSQYLKGAETQYF. The CDR3 bases are TGTGCCTGGAGCCAGTACCTAAAGGGGGCAGAGACCCAGTACTTC.

The rearrangement joins TRBV7-6 to TRBJ2-7; TRBD1 is a possible D gene (5 bases). CDR3 length: 12 amino acids. From germline, CDR1 is SGHVS and CDR2 FNYEAQ. The germline V and J ends were trimmed by 6 bases and 3 bases, with 9 bases remaining between them. DNA of the CDR3: TGTGCCAGCAGTTTGCAGGGCTACGAGCAGTACTTC. Amino acid sequence: CASSLQGYEQYF.

The CDR3 spells CASSLPLTSEGTDTQYF. The CDR3 region has the DNA TGCGCCAGCAGCCTGCCCCTGACTAGCGAGGGCACAGATACGCAGTATTTT. The J gene is TRBJ2-3, the V gene TRBV5-1; TRBD2 matches at 8 bases. Unmatched junction bases numbered 11, after V lost 4 bases and J lost 1 base. The germline gives CDR1 SGHRS, CDR2 YFSETQ. This CDR3 contains 17 residues.

The rearrangement links TRBV27 to TRBJ1-1, with 7 bases that match TRBD1. Germline V gene data show CDR1 as MNHEY and CDR2 as SMNVEV (reference sequence). The CDR3 totals 14 residues. V shed 6 bases and J 6 bases; nucleotides not matched to a gene: 10. The CDR3 here is CASRIRTGWAEAFF. CDR3 nucleotide sequence: TGTGCCAGCAGAATACGGACAGGCTGGGCTGAAGCTTTCTTT.

V gene TRBV4-2 combines with J gene TRBJ2-4; 10 bases align to TRBD2. With 3 bases clipped from V and 2 bases from J, the junction kept 4 bases outside the gene matches. This CDR3 is built from 16 residues. Germline CDR1 LGHNA, CDR2 YNFKEQ. CDR3 DNA sequence: TGTGCCAGCAGCCAGAGCGGGGGGGCCTCCAAAAACATTCAGTACTTC. This codes for CASSQSGGASKNIQYF.

The V call is TRBV7-9, the J call TRBJ2-2, with D hard to call. The CDR3 totals 16 residues. V was clipped by 1 base and J by 0 bases, with 9 bases between them. CDR1 is SEHNR and CDR2 is FQNEAQ in the germline V gene (reference sequence). In DNA form, the CDR3 reads TGTGCCAGCAGCTTAGAAGGGCAGGCGAACACCGGGGAGCTGTTTTTT. As protein: CASSLEGQANTGELFF.

The J gene is TRBJ2-4, the V gene TRBV30; the D gene could be TRBD1 or TRBD2 (5 bases each). Germline V lookup: CDR1 GTSNPN, CDR2 SVGIG (reference sequence). This CDR3 contains 14 residues. Trimming shortened V by 3 bases and J by 0 bases, and 9 bases separated the two germline ends. The CDR3 DNA reads TGTGCCTGGAGCAGAGGGGTAGCCAAAAACATTCAGTACTTC. Protein sequence: CAWSRGVAKNIQYF.

The rearrangement links TRBV6-1 to TRBJ2-7; D is uncertain. Trimming removed 5 bases at V and 5 bases at J, with 16 bases between. CDR3 length equals 14 residues. Germline CDR1 reads MNHNS; CDR2 reads SASEGT. The CDR3 DNA sequence: TGTGCCAGCAGTCTTAAACTTCTGGGCCACGAGCAGTACTTC. Amino acids: CASSLKLLGHEQYF.

V gene TRBV5-4 combines with J gene TRBJ2-5, with 7 nucleotides matching TRBD1. This CDR3 contains 14 residues. Per germline, CDR1 SGHNT and CDR2 YYREEE (reference sequence). V shed 1 base, J shed 1 base, and the junction held 1 base outside the gene matches. The CDR3: CASSLRTGQETQYF. CDR3 nucleotide sequence: TGTGCCAGCAGCTTGAGGACAGGCCAAGAGACCCAGTACTTC.

The J gene is TRBJ2-3, the V gene TRBV5-6, with TRBD2 matching over 10 bases. The germline V gene encodes CDR1 SGHDT and CDR2 YYEEEE. This CDR3 spans 16 amino acids. V shed 2 bases, J shed 4 bases, and the junction held 7 bases outside the gene matches. The CDR3 here is CASSLGLAGVADTQYF. CDR3 nucleotide sequence: TGTGCCAGCAGCTTAGGGCTAGCGGGAGTGGCAGATACGCAGTATTTT.

The CDR3: CASRLRDESYEQYF. The CDR3 nucleotides are TGTGCCAGCAGACTCAGGGATGAATCCTACGAGCAGTACTTC. V is TRBV6-5 and J is TRBJ2-7, with D perhaps TRBD1 (5 bases). The CDR3 totals 14 residues. Per the germline V gene, CDR1 is MNHEY and CDR2 is SVGAGI. V was cut by 6 bases and J by 1 base, with 13 bases left in between.

The V and J genes are TRBV19 and TRBJ2-1; D is unresolved. With 10 bases removed from V and 5 bases from J, the gap between germline ends came to 21 bases. The germline V gene encodes CDR1 LNHDA and CDR2 SQIVND (reference sequence). The CDR3 spans 15 residues. The DNA for the CDR3 is TGTGCCAATCCTCCCGGGCCGTGTGTTGACAATGAGCAGTTCTTC. This sequence encodes CANPPGPCVDNEQFF. Complete variable domain (other parts from reference TRBV19 and TRBJ2-1): DGGITQSPKYLFRKEGQNVTLSCEQNLNHDAMYWYRQDPGQGLRLIYYSQIVNDFQKGDIAEGYSVSREKKESFPLTVTSAQKNPTAFYLCANPPGPCVDNEQFFGPGTRLTVL.

This chain joins TRBV27 and TRBJ1-1; D is unclear. V shed 0 bases and J shed 1 base, with 15 bases lying between them. Germline assignment: CDR1 MNHEY and CDR2 SMNVEV (reference sequence). CDR3 length: 17 amino acids. The CDR3 sequence: CASSLSWGGLRNTEAFF. DNA of the CDR3: TGTGCCAGCAGTTTATCGTGGGGAGGACTCCGGAACACTGAAGCTTTCTTT.

This chain connects TRBV5-4 to TRBJ1-2; D may be TRBD1 (5 bases). CDR1 and CDR2 (germline): SGHNT, YYREEE (reference sequence). The CDR3 length is 15 residues. Between the trimmed V and J ends, which lost 0 bases and 1 base, there was a span of 10 bases. The CDR3 bases are TGTGCCAGCAGCTTGGCGGGGGGGAATAACTATGGCTACACCTTC. Its translation is CASSLAGGNNYGYTF.

V usage is TRBV19 and J usage is TRBJ2-3, with D perhaps TRBD1 or TRBD2 (5 bases each). The CDR3 extends over 16 amino acids. V was clipped by 2 bases and J by 1 base, with 13 bases between them. Germline V lookup: CDR1 LNHDA, CDR2 SQIVND (reference sequence). CDR3: CASSIIVGRRTDTQYF. CDR3 DNA sequence: TGTGCCAGTAGTATAATCGTGGGACGGCGCACAGATACGCAGTATTTT.

The chain is built from TRBV7-8 and TRBJ2-3; 8 positions match TRBD2. This CDR3 is 20 amino acids long. V was pared by 5 bases and J by 0 bases, with 19 bases of the junction left unmatched. The V gene's germline CDR1 is SGHVS and CDR2 FQNEAQ. The CDR3 nucleotides are TGTGCCAGCAGCGACTCGAACCAACCCTTTAGCGGGGCGAGCACAGATACGCAGTATTTT. As protein: CASSDSNQPFSGASTDTQYF.

The genes are TRBV2 and TRBJ1-1; D ambiguous. Deletions cut 2 bases from V and 4 bases from J, with 11 bases between. Germline V gives CDR1 SNHLY, CDR2 FYNNEI. This CDR3 region has 14 residues. CDR3 coding DNA: TGTGCCAGCAGTGAACTGAGGTCCCGCACTGAAGCTTTCTTT. It codes for CASSELRSRTEAFF.

This sequence joins TRBV28 and TRBJ1-6, with D possibly TRBD1 on 6 matching bases. V was cut by 5 bases and J by 7 bases, with 15 bases left in between. From germline, CDR1 is MDHEN and CDR2 SYDVKM. The CDR3 has 15 amino acids. The CDR3 nucleotides are TGTGCCAGCAGTAAACCAACAGGGACCAATTCACCCCTCCACTTT. It codes for CASSKPTGTNSPLHF. The full variable domain, its missing parts supplied by reference TRBV28 and TRBJ1-6, is DVKVTQSSRYLVKRTGEKVFLECVQDMDHENMFWYRQDPGLGLRLIYFSYDVKMKEKGDIPEGYSVSREKKERFSLILESASTNQTSMYLCASSKPTGTNSPLHFGNGTRLTVT.

The V and J genes are TRBV5-1 and TRBJ1-1; no definite D call. Per germline, CDR1 SGHRS and CDR2 YFSETQ. The V end lost 0 bases, the J end lost 0 bases, and 9 bases lay between the germline ends. This CDR3 has 15 residues. In nucleotides, the CDR3 is TGCGCCAGCAGCTTGGCGACAACAATGAACACTGAAGCTTTCTTT. Translating gives CASSLATTMNTEAFF.